The T cell receptor beta chain described here comes from a study of blood T cells in healthy people across ages (dated by TCRdb to between 2015 and 2016). In the study overall: In model experiments, roughly one uniquely barcoded TCR beta cDNA molecule per two T cells was captured by template switching. The study measured age-related changes in TCR beta repertoire diversity using deep sequencing normalized with unique cDNA molecular identifiers. Donors were grouped into four age groups: young (average roughly 15 years), middle-aged (39), aged (62) and long-lived (approximately 82). To avoid experimental bias, donors of different ages were spread randomly across the sequencing lanes. For two donors (one aged 18 to 30 and one aged 80 or older), the study analyzed two additional independent replicas of 1 million unique cDNA reads from the same blood draw. Overall study results and their limits: Because the CMV infection status of the donors was unknown, age-related changes in expanded clonotypes may potentially have been confounded. Observed TCR beta diversity correlated strongly with the percentage of naive T cells measured by flow cytometry. Conclusive comparison of naive and antigen-experienced compartments was prevented by the profiling of bulk unsorted PBMCs. Total diversity estimates from one million sequenced T cells were considered lower bounds and underestimates. Observed TCR beta diversity per million T cells fell roughly linearly with age, and a significant reduction was already apparent by age around 39. Compared with the aged group, the long-lived group had more naive CD4+ T cells, fewer expanded clones and increased TCR diversity, suggesting age selection.

CDR3 length: 13 amino acids, cysteine to phenylalanine. CDR3 DNA is the only sequence kept; it has 39 bases, read in frame from the first base. Looking up the germline V gene (reference sequence) yields CDR1 LNHDA and CDR2 SQIVND. Library preparation used 5' RACE. The run used an Illumina HiSeq 2500. A second 7 to 11 cycle PCR used a sample-barcoded 5' primer and a J-beta primer mix. A unique molecular identifier was introduced onto each TCR beta cDNA molecule by a template-switch 5' adaptor carrying 12 random nucleotides. At least 2.5 million CDR3-containing paired-end reads were obtained from each sample. First-strand cDNA synthesis was performed from all RNA using the Mint cDNA synthesis kit, with priming by a TRBC-specific oligonucleotide. All cDNA was treated with uracil-DNA glycosylase and then went through a first 18-cycle PCR with the universal primers M1SS and BC2_uni_R. The original methods were these. Each sample was normalized by randomly selecting 1 million high-quality reads, each carrying a distinct molecular identifier. Instead of being binned into consensus sequences, reads that shared molecular identifiers were thrown out. CDR3 identification, clonotype clustering and error correction used MiTCR with a Q25 quality threshold and the strictest error-elimination algorithm. A nonparametric unseen species model using Euler transformation provided a lower-bound estimate of total TCR beta diversity. Using fastp at Q25 and MiXCR, TCRdb reprocessed the public reads and kept productive beta chains. Records with the same CDR3 protein are collapsed into one entry carrying the most frequent genes and DNA. None of the V and J calls come from the authors' own analysis; TCRdb made them. For this sample there are around 1.5 million distinct CDR3 sequences; about 31% appear just once. The ten top clones hold over 9% of the sample.

The 35 to 40 donors, aged about 6 to 95 years, were systemically healthy Caucasian individuals from Russia. Around 9.7 milliliters of peripheral blood were collected from each donor into EDTA-treated Vacutainer tubes. Ficoll-Paque density-gradient centrifugation was used to isolate PBMCs, with at least 6 million obtained per sample. Total RNA was extracted from PBMCs with Trizol reagent, with at least 5.5 micrograms obtained per sample. For every donor, flow cytometry on a PBMC aliquot measured the percentage of naive CD45RAhigh/CD27high T cells. Of note for this clonotype: The antigen it recognizes is unknown. Base qualities are missing; no much larger clone stands one base away.

The sequence derives from a woman under 40 in good health. Sequencing was performed on blood. This sequence uses TRBV19 and TRBJ2-4; the D assignment is uncertain and may be TRBD1 or TRBD2, with 5 bases supporting each. The end of the DNA fits TRBJ2-7 better, so the J call may be wrong. CDR3 loop: CASSIEGVYEQYF. The nucleotide sequence reads TGTGCCAGTAGTATAGAGGGGGTCTACGAGCAGTACTTC.